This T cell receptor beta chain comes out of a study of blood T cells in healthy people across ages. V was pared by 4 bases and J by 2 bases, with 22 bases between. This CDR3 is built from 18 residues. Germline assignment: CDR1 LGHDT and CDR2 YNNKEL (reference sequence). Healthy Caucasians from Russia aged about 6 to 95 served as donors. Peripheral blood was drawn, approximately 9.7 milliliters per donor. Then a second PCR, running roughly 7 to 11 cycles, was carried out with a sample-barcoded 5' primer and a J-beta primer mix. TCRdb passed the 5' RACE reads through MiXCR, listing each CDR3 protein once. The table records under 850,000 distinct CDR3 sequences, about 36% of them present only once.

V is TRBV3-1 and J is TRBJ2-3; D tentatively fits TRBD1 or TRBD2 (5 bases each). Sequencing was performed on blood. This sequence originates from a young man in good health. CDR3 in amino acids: CASSPHEERKGVTDTQYF. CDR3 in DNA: TGTGCCAGCAGCCCCCACGAGGAGCGGAAAGGGGTCACAGATACGCAGTATTTT.